This T cell receptor (beta chain) comes out of a study of beta chain features in type 1 diabetes. Study-level background: Cell yields, gender and age were similar in healthy donors and patients. Study observations and caveats: cDNA-based sequencing might over-represent cells highly expressing TCR. All four CD4+ subsets from Type 1 diabetes patients carried moderately but significantly shorter TCRB CDR3s.

The CDR3 spans 17 residues. From germline, CDR1 is LNHNV and CDR2 YYDKDF (reference sequence). V shed 3 bases and J 5 bases; nucleotides not matched to a gene: 6. As every portion of the isolated RNA was reverse transcribed, the sequencing read expressed TCRB transcripts. Data came from immunoSEQ multiplex PCR; TCRdb stores just in-frame clones and leaves some out. The sample gives roughly 240,000 clones, around 24% of which show up once; over 0.01% is in the top ten. A word on this clone: Antigen: not known.

A sort by CD45RO/CCR7/CD25/CD127/CD95/CD27 yielded CD4+ naive, central memory, regulatory and stem cell-like memory cells. The sequenced sample was naive CD4+ T cells from blood. This chain joins TRBV15 and TRBJ2-5; TRBD2 agrees at 16 bases. The sequence was collected from a woman in her 30s with type 1 diabetes. This CDR3 reads CATSRGLAGGPEETQYF. The CDR3 DNA reads TGTGCCACCAGCAGGGGACTAGCGGGAGGGCCTGAGGAGACCCAGTACTTC.